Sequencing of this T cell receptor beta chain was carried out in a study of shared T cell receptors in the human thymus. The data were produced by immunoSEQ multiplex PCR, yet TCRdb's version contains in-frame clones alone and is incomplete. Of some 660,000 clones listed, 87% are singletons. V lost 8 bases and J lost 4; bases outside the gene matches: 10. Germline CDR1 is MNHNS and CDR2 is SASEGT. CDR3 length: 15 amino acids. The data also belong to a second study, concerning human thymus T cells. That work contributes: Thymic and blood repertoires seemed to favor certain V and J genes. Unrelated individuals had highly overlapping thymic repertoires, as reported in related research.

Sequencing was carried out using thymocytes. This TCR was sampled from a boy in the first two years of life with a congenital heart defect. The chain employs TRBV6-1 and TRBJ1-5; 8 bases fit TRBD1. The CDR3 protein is CASGTGWGDNQPQHF. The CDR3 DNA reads TGTGCCAGCGGGACAGGCTGGGGGGATAATCAGCCCCAGCATTTT.